These T cell receptor beta chains were read from a single sample in a study of shared T cell receptors in the human thymus. The protocol was immunoSEQ multiplex PCR, while the TCRdb copy is restricted to in-frame clones and leaves out a portion. The sample records roughly 700,000 clones, around nine tenths being singletons. A further study also used this sample, focusing on human thymus T cells.

The sequenced sample consisted of thymocytes. These receptors were taken from a boy in the first two years of life with a congenital heart defect. Both conserved end residues are part of each CDR3. Each record gives: J gene, V gene, clone size, CDR3 protein. Clone size is not always given. Where it is, it says once, few, many or a class for expanded clones.

J: TRBJ2-1; V: TRBV4-1; size: NA; CDR3: CASSQAVLAGGNEQFF
J: TRBJ2-7; V: TRBV4-1; size: NA; CDR3: CASSPPPSDQREVIYEQYF
J: TRBJ2-6; V: TRBV11-2; size: NA; CDR3: CASSLDPDRELEGANVLTF
J: TRBJ1-3; V: TRBV6-6; size: NA; CDR3: CASSWGQGAGNTIYF
J: TRBJ2-1; V: TRBV6-9; size: NA; CDR3: CASSYFGTSGKYNEQFF
J: TRBJ1-5; V: TRBV30; size: NA; CDR3: CAWSVQGYSNQPQHF
J: TRBJ2-5; V: TRBV9; size: NA; CDR3: CASSVLGQTMETQYF
J: TRBJ2-7; V: TRBV19; size: NA; CDR3: CASSMSGSDYEQYF
J: TRBJ1-5; V: TRBV29-1; size: once; CDR3: CSVGQGAQVDQPQHF
J: TRBJ2-1; V: TRBV15; size: NA; CDR3: CATSRGGLAEYNEQFF
J: TRBJ2-7; V: TRBV5-1; size: NA; CDR3: CASSLDGDRVLDEQYF
J: TRBJ2-7; V: TRBV6-5; size: NA; CDR3: CASSKGQADSYEQYF
J: TRBJ1-4; V: TRBV7-2; size: NA; CDR3: CASSLALGGAREKLFF
J: TRBJ2-3; V: TRBV29-1; size: NA; CDR3: CSALGTSRSTDTQYF
J: TRBJ2-7; V: TRBV6-5; size: NA; CDR3: CASSYQSRDKSYEQYF
J: TRBJ2-1; V: TRBV5-5; size: NA; CDR3: CASSFTIAGTTYNEQFF
J: TRBJ2-7; V: TRBV25-1; size: NA; CDR3: CASSESGGRLPYEQYF
J: TRBJ1-3; V: TRBV14; size: NA; CDR3: CASSQVPRKENTIYF
J: TRBJ2-1; V: TRBV9; size: NA; CDR3: CASSVYREGVHNEQFF
J: TRBJ1-2; V: TRBV5-1; size: NA; CDR3: CASSFTENGYTF
J: TRBJ2-7; V: TRBV13; size: NA; CDR3: CASSPRGLAGGGAYEQYF
J: TRBJ1-1; V: TRBV4-2; size: NA; CDR3: CASTRGYQSDPLYEAFF
J: TRBJ2-5; V: TRBV9; size: NA; CDR3: CASSVDGHPQETQYF
J: TRBJ1-2; V: TRBV5-6; size: NA; CDR3: CASSLTNRGLDYGYTF
J: TRBJ1-2; V: TRBV5-1; size: NA; CDR3: CASSPPTGGGYGYTF
J: TRBJ2-7; V: TRBV30; size: NA; CDR3: CAWSAGNLRTGQAPFSYEQYF
J: TRBJ2-3; V: TRBV14; size: few; CDR3: CASSQVVLAGDTQYF
J: TRBJ2-7; V: TRBV29-1; size: NA; CDR3: CSVEDHRQGAYEQYF
J: TRBJ1-5; V: TRBV18; size: NA; CDR3: CASSPAPGRINQPQHF
J: TRBJ1-5; V: TRBV28; size: few; CDR3: CASSPGQALDSNQPQHF
J: TRBJ2-5; V: TRBV25-1; size: NA; CDR3: CASTLPGSWLGSEETQYF
J: TRBJ1-2; V: TRBV28; size: NA; CDR3: CASSPQGKISYGYTF
J: TRBJ1-2; V: TRBV7-8; size: NA; CDR3: CASSLGQGANYGYTF
J: TRBJ1-2; V: TRBV4-1; size: NA; CDR3: CASSQDPLSPGAYGYTF
J: TRBJ2-3; V: TRBV21-1; size: NA; CDR3: CASSNRGWGTDTQYF
J: TRBJ2-3; V: TRBV13; size: NA; CDR3: CASSTGARGSGNSTDTQYF
J: NA; V: TRBV6-4; size: NA; CDR3: CASSDGAYEQYF
J: TRBJ2-3; V: TRBV28; size: NA; CDR3: CASTLASSPTDTQYF
J: TRBJ2-1; V: TRBV5-4; size: NA; CDR3: CASSLSLTDYNEQFF
J: TRBJ1-2; V: TRBV2; size: once; CDR3: CASRSSRDRDGYTF
J: TRBJ2-7; V: TRBV2; size: NA; CDR3: CASSERGDRVSYEQYF
J: TRBJ1-5; V: TRBV5-8; size: few; CDR3: CASSFFPGHSNQPQHF
J: TRBJ2-3; V: TRBV5-1; size: NA; CDR3: CASSLSASGRSTDTQYF
J: TRBJ2-7; V: TRBV2; size: NA; CDR3: CASSLGSGSNRSYEQYF
J: TRBJ2-3; V: TRBV4-3; size: NA; CDR3: CASSRTLERGWTDTQYF
J: TRBJ2-7; V: TRBV7-6; size: NA; CDR3: CASSSSGFSYEQYF
J: TRBJ1-1; V: TRBV30; size: NA; CDR3: CAWTAPRVLNTEAFF
J: TRBJ1-1; V: TRBV27; size: NA; CDR3: CASSRGHTEAFF
J: TRBJ2-7; V: TRBV27; size: few; CDR3: CASSSTGGWRERSYEQYF
J: TRBJ2-7; V: TRBV19; size: NA; CDR3: CASKGRGRHEQYF
J: TRBJ1-5; V: TRBV15; size: once; CDR3: CATGRRPGQSNQPQHF
J: TRBJ2-1; V: TRBV9; size: NA; CDR3: CASSDPLADLYNEQFF
J: TRBJ1-4; V: TRBV28; size: NA; CDR3: CASSRKGSRAARQEEKLFF
J: TRBJ2-1; V: TRBV4-1; size: NA; CDR3: CASSQGLAGPSSYNEQFF
J: TRBJ2-5; V: TRBV30; size: NA; CDR3: CAWRAGVETQYF
J: TRBJ2-1; V: TRBV19; size: NA; CDR3: CASSIRDREEGRADEQFF
J: TRBJ2-2; V: TRBV7-3; size: NA; CDR3: CASSLMGGERAGELFF
J: TRBJ1-5; V: TRBV5-1; size: NA; CDR3: CASSPGLLSDQPQHF
J: TRBJ1-4; V: TRBV12-1; size: NA; CDR3: CASSIRDRPNEKLFF
J: TRBJ1-1; V: TRBV14; size: NA; CDR3: CASSRRNTEAFF